This TCR beta chain was profiled in a study of blood T cell repertoires in COVID-19. Germline V gene data show CDR1 as SGDLS and CDR2 as YYNGEE. The CDR3 length is 16 residues. Trimming removed 3 bases from V and 4 bases from J; junction bases left unmatched: 8. Assay: immunoSEQ multiplex PCR; the TCRdb copy retains only in-frame clones and omits some. This table has more than 35,000 clones, around four fifths appearing once. The chain uses TRBV9 and TRBJ2-1; TRBD1 matches at 9 bases. Specimen: peripheral blood. The source of this sequence is a man between 70 and 80 years old with acute or convalescent COVID-19. As DNA, the CDR3 is TGTGCCAGCAGCGCAACCGGGACAGGGAATTACAATGAGCAGTTCTTC. Translated: CASSATGTGNYNEQFF.